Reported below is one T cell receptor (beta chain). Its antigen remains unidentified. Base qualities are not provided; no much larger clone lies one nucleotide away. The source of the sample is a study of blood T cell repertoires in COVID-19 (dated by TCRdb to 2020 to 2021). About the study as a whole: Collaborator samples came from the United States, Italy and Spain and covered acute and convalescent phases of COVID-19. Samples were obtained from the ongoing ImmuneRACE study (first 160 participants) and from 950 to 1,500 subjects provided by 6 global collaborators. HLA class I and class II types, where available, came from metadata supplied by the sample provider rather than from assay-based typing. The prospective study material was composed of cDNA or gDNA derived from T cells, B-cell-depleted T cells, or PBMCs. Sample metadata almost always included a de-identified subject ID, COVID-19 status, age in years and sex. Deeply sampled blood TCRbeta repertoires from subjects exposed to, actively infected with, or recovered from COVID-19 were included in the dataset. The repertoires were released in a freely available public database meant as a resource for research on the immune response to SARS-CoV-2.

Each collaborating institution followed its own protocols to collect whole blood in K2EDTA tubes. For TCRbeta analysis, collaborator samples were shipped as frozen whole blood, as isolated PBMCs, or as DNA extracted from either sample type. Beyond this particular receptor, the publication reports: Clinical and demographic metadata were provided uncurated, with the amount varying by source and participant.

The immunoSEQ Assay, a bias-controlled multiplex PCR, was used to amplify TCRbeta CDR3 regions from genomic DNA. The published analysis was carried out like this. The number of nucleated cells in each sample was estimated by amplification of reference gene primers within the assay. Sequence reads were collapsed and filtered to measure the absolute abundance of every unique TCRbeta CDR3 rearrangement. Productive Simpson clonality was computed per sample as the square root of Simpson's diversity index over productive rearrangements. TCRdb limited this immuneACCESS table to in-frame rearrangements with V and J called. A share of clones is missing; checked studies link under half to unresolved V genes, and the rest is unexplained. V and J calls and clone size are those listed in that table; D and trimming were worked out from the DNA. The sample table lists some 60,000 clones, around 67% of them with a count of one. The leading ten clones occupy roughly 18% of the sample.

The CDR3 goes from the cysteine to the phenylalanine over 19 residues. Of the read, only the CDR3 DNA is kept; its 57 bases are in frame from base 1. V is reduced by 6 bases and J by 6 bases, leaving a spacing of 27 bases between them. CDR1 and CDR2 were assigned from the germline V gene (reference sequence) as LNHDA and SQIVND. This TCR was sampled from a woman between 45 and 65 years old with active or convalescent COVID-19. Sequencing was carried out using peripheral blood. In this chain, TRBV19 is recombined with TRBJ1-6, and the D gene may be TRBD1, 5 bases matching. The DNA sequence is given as TGTGCCAGTAGCCCAAAAGAAGGGGATTTCCTCGGGGGTAATTCACCCCTCCACTTT. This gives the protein CASSPKEGDFLGGNSPLHF.